This T cell receptor beta chain was documented in a study of blood T cell repertoires in COVID-19 (dated by TCRdb to 2020 to 2021). Study-level background: Samples from collaborators originated in the United States, Italy and Spain and spanned both the acute and convalescent phases of COVID-19. Where available, HLA class I and class II types were obtained from metadata supplied by the sample provider rather than from assay-based typing. Samples came from the ongoing ImmuneRACE study (first 160 participants) plus 1,254 subjects from 6 global collaborators. The material from the prospective study consisted of cDNA or gDNA derived from T cells, B-cell-depleted T cells, or PBMCs. A de-identified subject ID, COVID-19 status, age in years and sex were almost always included in the sample metadata. A freely available public database, intended as a resource for researchers studying the immune response to SARS-CoV-2, is where the repertoires were released. The dataset comprised deeply sampled blood TCRbeta repertoires from subjects exposed to, actively infected with, or recovered from COVID-19. What the authors observed across the whole study: The quantity of clinical and demographic metadata differed by source and by participant and was supplied without curation.

The immunoSEQ Assay, a bias-controlled multiplex PCR, was used to amplify TCRbeta CDR3 regions from genomic DNA. As for the original processing: The number of nucleated cells in each sample was estimated by amplification of reference gene primers within the assay. To quantify the absolute abundance of each unique TCRbeta CDR3 rearrangement, sequence reads were collapsed and filtered. Productive Simpson clonality was computed per sample as the square root of Simpson's diversity index over productive rearrangements. The table comes from immuneACCESS by way of TCRdb, which keeps in-frame sequences with V and J called. Part of the clones is missing from these tables; in studies checked, under half for an unresolved V gene and the rest for unknown reasons. V, J and clone size are those of that table, while D and trimming were read from the DNA. This sample holds a few hundred thousand clones; less than 90% were observed only once. The ten largest clonotypes hold around 4.5% of the sample.

Participants in the prospective study were aged 18 to 89 years, lived in 20 to 25 United States geographic areas, and enrolled through a virtual design. In the prospective study, participants were assigned to cohorts based on the clinical history participants reported in a screening survey and a study questionnaire. Exposed participants had been in contact with someone with a PCR-confirmed or clinician-diagnosed COVID-19 case within 2 weeks of study entry. In the prospective study, whole blood, serum and a nasopharyngeal or oropharyngeal swab were collected from each participant by mobile phlebotomists. Prospective study participants could optionally give additional blood draws and questionnaires over a roughly two-month period. Before DNA extraction, prospective study blood samples were shipped either frozen or at room temperature. A remark on this clone: This clone's antigen is unknown. Base quality data are lacking; no much larger clone is found one base away.

The source material was PBMCs or T cells enriched from blood (not recorded which). The receptor's source is a woman aged 25 to 45 who had been exposed to COVID-19.

The nucleotides are TGTGCCAGCAGTTTAACGTTTCGCCCAGGGGCATATGGCTACACCTTC. This is translated as CASSLTFRPGAYGYTF. The chain uses TRBV27 and TRBJ1-2; TRBD1 might be the D gene, on 6 matching bases. V is clipped by 2 bases and J by 5 bases, and the sequence between their germline boundaries is 18 bases long. The germline V gene (reference sequence) provides CDR1 MNHEY and CDR2 SMNVEV. The CDR3 spans 16 residues, from the cysteine through the phenylalanine. Only CDR3 DNA remains: 48 bases, in frame from the first base.